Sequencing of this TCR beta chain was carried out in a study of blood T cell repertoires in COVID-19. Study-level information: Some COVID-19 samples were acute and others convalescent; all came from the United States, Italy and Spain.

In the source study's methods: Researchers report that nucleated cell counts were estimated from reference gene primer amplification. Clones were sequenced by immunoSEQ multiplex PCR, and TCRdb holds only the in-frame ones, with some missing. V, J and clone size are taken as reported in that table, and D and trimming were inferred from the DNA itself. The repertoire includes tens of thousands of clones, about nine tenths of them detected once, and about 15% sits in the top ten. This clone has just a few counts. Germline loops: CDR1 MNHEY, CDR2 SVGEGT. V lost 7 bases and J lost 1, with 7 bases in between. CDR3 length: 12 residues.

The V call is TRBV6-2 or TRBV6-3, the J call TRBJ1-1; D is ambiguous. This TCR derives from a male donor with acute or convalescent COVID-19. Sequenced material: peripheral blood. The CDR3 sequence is CASTPGNTEAFF. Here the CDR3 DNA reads TGTGCCAGCACCCCCGGGAACACTGAAGCTTTCTTT.